The clone carrying this T cell receptor beta chain was counted a few times. Its antigen remains unidentified. Among all donors, each was a healthy Caucasian. CDR3 length: 15 residues. V shed 6 bases, J shed 5 bases, and the junction held 10 bases outside the gene matches. Germline V lookup: CDR1 MNHEY, CDR2 SVGEGT. This record belongs to a study of identical twins. Study-wide findings and caveats: The authors noted that invariant MAIT and iNKT cells could partly confound zero-insertion analyses.

MiXCR was run by TCRdb on the 5' RACE reads, yielding one entry per CDR3 protein. The sample includes some 460,000 distinct CDR3 sequences, approximately 15% of them seen just once. This sample also belongs to another study, concerning yellow fever vaccine responses in identical twins.

Sequenced: CD4+ T cells sorted from blood. The chain employs TRBV6-2 or TRBV6-3 and TRBJ2-1; 7 nucleotides agree with TRBD2. The clonotype was recovered from a woman between 18 and 29 years old in good health. The CDR3 DNA is TGTGCCAGCAGCGATGGACTAGGCGCAAACAATGAGCAGTTCTTC. This sequence encodes CASSDGLGANNEQFF.